The 26 T cell receptor beta chains below were found in one sample sequenced in a study of blood T cell repertoires in COVID-19. The method was immunoSEQ multiplex PCR; TCRdb's version includes in-frame clones alone and lacks a portion of them. Here the sample spans about 180,000 clones, 75% to 85% being singletons. Sequences were obtained from peripheral blood. These receptors originate from a human donor in a cohort sampled during active COVID-19.

This clone has more than one count but fewer than ten. The chain employs TRBV5-4 and TRBJ2-7, with D perhaps TRBD1 (5 bases). Germline CDR1 reads SGHNT; CDR2 reads YYREEE (reference sequence). The CDR3 is 15 residues long. V was pared by 1 base and J by 2 bases, with 13 bases between. CDR3 sequence reads: CASSLSTQGPYEQYF. The CDR3 nucleotides read TGTGCCAGCAGCTTGTCCACGCAGGGCCCCTACGAGCAGTACTTC.

The chain couples TRBV2 to TRBJ1-6, with D possibly TRBD1 on 6 matching bases. CDR3 length equals 12 residues. Germline lookup yields CDR1 SNHLY and CDR2 FYNNEI. Deletions cut 8 bases from V and 8 bases from J, with 10 bases between. The DNA of the CDR3 is TGTGCCAGCGAATCAGGGGATTCACCCCTCCACTTT. Its translation: CASESGDSPLHF.

This chain uses TRBV15 with TRBJ2-7; D might be TRBD2 (5 bases). CDR1 is LNHNV, CDR2 YYDKDF, per germline (reference sequence). The CDR3 contains 17 residues. V dropped 0 bases and J dropped 2 bases, with 17 bases sitting between them. DNA of the CDR3: TGTGCCACCAGCAGAGATGCGGGCAGCCAAACTACCTACGAGCAGTACTTC. Protein: CATSRDAGSQTTYEQYF. Full variable domain (rest looked up from reference TRBV15 and TRBJ2-7): DAMVIQNPRYQVTQFGKPVTLSCSQTLNHNVMYWYQQKSSQAPKLLFHYYDKDFNNEADTPDNFQSRRPNTSFCFLDIRSPGLGDTAMYLCATSRDAGSQTTYEQYFGPGTRLTVT.

The rearrangement links TRBV4-3 to TRBJ1-2, with 7 bases lining up with TRBD1. In germline, CDR1 is LGHNA, CDR2 YSLEER. V lost 3 bases and J lost 2; bases outside the gene matches: 3. This CDR3 is 14 amino acids long. The CDR3 loop is CASSQSQGNYGYTF. CDR3 DNA: TGCGCCAGCAGCCAGTCACAGGGGAACTATGGCTACACCTTC.

This clone was picked up one time. V usage is TRBV19 and J usage is TRBJ1-4; 11 bases align to TRBD1. The J segment lost 3 bases and the V segment lost 5 bases, leaving 2 bases of the junction unmatched. The V gene's germline CDR1 is LNHDA and CDR2 SQIVND (reference sequence). The CDR3 has 15 amino acids. In DNA form, the CDR3 reads TGTGCCAGTAGTGGACAGGGGGCAGCTAATGAAAAACTGTTTTTT. Translating gives CASSGQGAANEKLFF.

The rearrangement uses TRBV10-3 and TRBJ2-3; D might be TRBD2 (6 bases). Germline CDR1 reads ENHRY; CDR2 reads SYGVKD. Trimming took off 6 bases at V and 0 bases at J, with 13 bases between the two ends. The CDR3 sequence is 15 residues long. The CDR3 nucleotides are TGTGCCATCAGCAATACCGGGACTAGCACAGATACGCAGTATTTT. Translation gives CAISNTGTSTDTQYF.

The rearrangement uses TRBV7-2 and TRBJ2-5, with 10 positions matching TRBD2. CDR1 and CDR2 (germline): SGHTA, FQGNSA. Trimming took 9 bases from V and 5 from J; bases not matched to a gene: 18. The CDR3 covers 17 residues. The CDR3 nucleotides are TGTGCCAGTGCATCTCTCGGAGCGGGAGGGCCGTCGGAGACCCAGTACTTC. The encoded protein is CASASLGAGGPSETQYF.

The chain couples TRBV2 to TRBJ1-1; D is uncertain. The germline V and J ends were trimmed by 3 bases and 5 bases, with 13 bases remaining between them. The CDR3 spans 14 residues. CDR1 SNHLY and CDR2 FYNNEI come from the germline V gene. CDR3 DNA: TGTGCCAGCAGTGAGCGGCTCTCTGGGACTGAAGCTTTCTTT. Encoded protein: CASSERLSGTEAFF.

The rearrangement joins TRBV27 to TRBJ1-5, with 9 bases identical to TRBD1. The V gene's germline CDR1 is MNHEY and CDR2 SMNVEV (reference sequence). The CDR3 totals 15 residues. The J segment lost 6 bases and the V segment lost 5 bases, leaving 8 bases of the junction unmatched. Here the CDR3 reads CASSHRDREGQPQHF. The CDR3 bases are TGTGCCAGCAGTCACCGGGACAGGGAGGGTCAGCCCCAGCATTTT.

This clone was recorded a few times. The rearrangement joins TRBV4-1 to TRBJ2-7; 10 bases map to TRBD2. The V and J ends lost 5 bases and 2 bases, in that order; junction bases with no gene match: 3. The CDR3 extends over 14 amino acids. In germline, CDR1 is MGHRA, CDR2 YSYEKL. Here the CDR3 reads CASSSGGVAYEQYF. The CDR3, as DNA: TGCGCCAGCAGCAGCGGGGGGGTTGCCTACGAGCAGTACTTC.

The rearrangement uses TRBV3-1 (or the pseudogene TRBV3-2) and TRBJ1-1, with 7 bases that match TRBD1. The CDR3 runs 16 residues. The V gene end was trimmed by 0 bases and the J gene end by 3 bases; junction bases not matched to a gene: 7. The germline V gene encodes CDR1 LGHDT and CDR2 YNNKEL (reference sequence). For the CDR3, the DNA is TGTGCCAGCAGCCAAGAAGAAGCAGGGGGGTACACTGAAGCTTTCTTT. This encodes CASSQEEAGGYTEAFF.

V and J are TRBV10-3 and TRBJ2-5; D might be TRBD2 (5 bases). The germline CDR1 and CDR2 sequences are ENHRY and SYGVKD. Trimming removed 2 bases at V and 1 base at J, with 20 bases between. The CDR3 length is 18 residues. CDR3 region: CAISEDAAGRVPQETQYF. CDR3 DNA: TGTGCCATCAGTGAGGACGCCGCCGGGCGGGTCCCCCAAGAGACCCAGTACTTC.

J is TRBJ1-2 and V is TRBV5-1; no definite D call. Germline-derived CDR1 and CDR2 are SGHRS and YFSETQ. Trimming stripped 0 bases from V and 4 bases from J, with 10 bases between. The CDR3 contains 14 residues. CDR3 sequence: CASSLDGSRYGYTF. CDR3 nucleotide sequence: TGCGCCAGCAGCTTGGACGGTTCCCGCTATGGCTACACCTTC.

In its sample, this clone was seen a few times. The rearrangement joins TRBV29-1 to TRBJ2-3, with D possibly being TRBD2 (6 bases). This CDR3 region has 14 residues. V dropped 7 bases and J dropped 3 bases, with 17 bases sitting between them. Germline-derived CDR1 and CDR2 are SQVTM and ANQGSEA. This CDR3 is CSAHMGGWTDTQYF. The CDR3 DNA reads TGCAGCGCCCATATGGGGGGTTGGACAGATACGCAGTATTTT.

This rearrangement joins TRBV27 to TRBJ2-7; possible D gene TRBD1, 5 bases. Germline lookup yields CDR1 MNHEY and CDR2 SMNVEV (reference sequence). The CDR3 contains 15 residues. Trimming took 4 bases from V and 2 from J, leaving 15 bases between them. CDR3 region: CASSYRAGFPYEQYF. CDR3 in DNA: TGTGCCAGCAGTTATAGGGCAGGGTTCCCCTACGAGCAGTACTTC.

The chain carries TRBV4-1 and TRBJ1-2; D not resolved. This CDR3 contains 12 residues. The germline CDR1 and CDR2 sequences are MGHRA and YSYEKL. The ends were cut back, 4 bases at V and 8 bases at J, with 11 bases in the middle. The CDR3 here is CASSPSGRGYTF. The CDR3, as DNA: TGCGCCAGCAGCCCCTCGGGTAGAGGCTACACCTTC.

This chain uses TRBV27 with TRBJ2-1; 7 bases map to TRBD2. This CDR3 is 17 amino acids long. Trimming took 5 bases from V and 2 from J; bases not matched to a gene: 12. CDR1 is MNHEY, CDR2 SMNVEV, per germline (reference sequence). The CDR3 DNA sequence: TGTGCCAGCAGTCCCCTGGATATTAGCGGGCCCTACAATGAGCAGTTCTTC. Its protein is CASSPLDISGPYNEQFF.

This clone was seen just once. The chain carries TRBV5-1 and TRBJ2-3; TRBD2 aligns across 11 bases. Germline V lookup: CDR1 SGHRS, CDR2 YFSETQ. This CDR3 spans 18 amino acids. V shed 0 bases, J shed 5 bases, and the junction held 11 bases outside the gene matches. The CDR3 protein is CASSLEGSGGAGKDTQYF. CDR3 DNA sequence: TGCGCCAGCAGCTTGGAGGGTAGCGGGGGGGCCGGAAAAGATACGCAGTATTTT.

The chain's CDR3 is CASSPGGGNTIYF. Here the CDR3 DNA reads TGTGCCAGCAGCCCCGGGGGGGGAAACACCATATATTTT. The chain employs TRBV7-3 and TRBJ1-3; a possible D gene is TRBD1 (5 bases). CDR1 is SGHTA and CDR2 is FQGTGA in the germline V gene. The CDR3 covers 13 residues. The V and J ends lost 5 bases and 4 bases respectively, with 9 bases between them.

In DNA, the CDR3 is TGTGCCAGCAGCTCCCCTCGGGGGAGGAAAACTGAAGCTTTCTTT. Amino acid sequence: CASSSPRGRKTEAFF. V and J are TRBV9 and TRBJ1-1, with D possibly matching TRBD1 (5 bases). Looked up from germline, CDR1 is SGDLS and CDR2 is YYNGEE. The CDR3 covers 15 residues. Deletions cut 4 bases from V and 5 bases from J, with 18 bases between.

This clone was picked up a small number of times. The J gene is TRBJ2-7, the V gene TRBV6-6; 9 nucleotides agree with TRBD2. The CDR3 has 15 amino acids. V lost 5 bases to trimming and J lost 2 bases; unmatched junction nucleotides: 7. Germline lookup yields CDR1 MNHNY and CDR2 SVGAGI (reference sequence). Written as DNA, the CDR3 is TGTGCCAGCAGTCCCAGTCTAGCGGGAACCTACGAGCAGTACTTC. It yields the protein CASSPSLAGTYEQYF.

J is TRBJ1-1 and V is TRBV19; TRBD1 matches at 10 bases. The ends lost 6 bases at V and 0 bases at J; junction bases unmatched: 13. The CDR3 spans 18 residues. Germline V lookup: CDR1 LNHDA, CDR2 SQIVND (reference sequence). CDR3: CASRIFTDRGKMNTEAFF. CDR3 bases: TGTGCCAGTAGGATTTTTACGGACAGGGGGAAAATGAACACTGAAGCTTTCTTT.

J is TRBJ2-1 and V is TRBV7-2; TRBD2 might be the D (5 bases). CDR1 SGHTA and CDR2 FQGNSA come from the germline V gene. This CDR3 is 14 amino acids long. Trimming cost V 5 bases and J 5 bases, with 13 bases left between them. The DNA of the CDR3 is TGTGCCAGCAGCCAGGAGGTGAGAAACAATGAGCAGTTCTTC. Translating gives CASSQEVRNNEQFF.

This chain joins TRBV6-6 and TRBJ2-3, with 9 bases that match TRBD2. The CDR3 spans 16 residues. V gave up 6 bases and J gave up 4 bases; unmatched junction bases: 11. From germline, CDR1 is MNHNY and CDR2 SVGAGI (reference sequence). The CDR3 DNA sequence: TGTGCCAGCAGCCCCGGGGGAGCGGGGGGATCAGATACGCAGTATTTT. It specifies CASSPGGAGGSDTQYF.

The rearrangement uses TRBV6-4 and TRBJ2-3; TRBD1 aligns across 11 bases. The CDR3 consists of 15 residues. CDR1 MRHNA and CDR2 SNTAGT come from the germline V gene. With V trimmed by 3 bases and J by 6 bases, 5 bases remained unmatched. The DNA for the CDR3 is TGTGCCAGCAGTGAGGGGACAGGGGGGATGGATACGCAGTATTTT. This encodes CASSEGTGGMDTQYF.

The V gene is TRBV10-3, the J gene TRBJ2-3; the D gene is possibly TRBD2 (5 bases). The ends were cut back, 0 bases at V and 5 bases at J, with 12 bases in the middle. The CDR3 totals 15 residues. CDR1 and CDR2 from the germline V gene are ENHRY and SYGVKD. CDR3 amino acids: CAISESSGTGDTQYF. The CDR3 DNA follows: TGTGCCATCAGTGAGTCGAGCGGTACGGGAGATACGCAGTATTTT.